This TCR beta chain was captured by sequencing in a study of T cells after posttransplantation cyclophosphamide. V was trimmed by 0 bases and J by 7 bases, leaving 7 bases between them. CDR3 length: 13 amino acids. CDR1 and CDR2 from the germline V gene are PRHDT and FYEKMQ (reference sequence). Study-wide results and caveats: Skin or GI-infiltrating T cells shared few TRB sequences with blood. Recipient CMV seropositivity and CMV reactivation strongly tracked TRB clonality.

Method: immunoSEQ multiplex PCR; TCRdb's copy keeps in-frame clones and lacks some. The sample holds more than 50,000 clones, more than 70% seen once. As to this clone: Its antigen is not identified.

The chain joins TRBV13 to TRBJ1-5, with D possibly being TRBD1 (5 bases). The sequenced sample was PBMCs. The origin of this receptor is a man aged 25-45 years with a blood cancer, CMV-positive, and with a related stem cell donor. CDR3 nucleotide sequence: TGTGCCAGCAGCTTAGGCAGGGAACAGCCCCAGCATTTT. It yields the protein CASSLGREQPQHF.